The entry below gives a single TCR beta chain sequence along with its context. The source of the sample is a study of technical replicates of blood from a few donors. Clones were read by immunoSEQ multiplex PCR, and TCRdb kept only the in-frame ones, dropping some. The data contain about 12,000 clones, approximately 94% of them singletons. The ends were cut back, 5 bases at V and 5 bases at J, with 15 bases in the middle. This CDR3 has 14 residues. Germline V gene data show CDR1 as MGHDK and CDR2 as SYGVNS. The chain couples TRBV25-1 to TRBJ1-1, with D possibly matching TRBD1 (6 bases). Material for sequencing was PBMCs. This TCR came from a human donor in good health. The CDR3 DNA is TGTGCCAGCAGTCCCGGGGGGGCGAGGACTGAAGCTTTCTTT. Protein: CASSPGGARTEAFF.